The rows below give T cell receptor beta chains drawn from one sample of a study of control samples from healthy donors and cancer patients. Method: immunoSEQ multiplex PCR; TCRdb's copy keeps in-frame clones and lacks some. The table includes around 130,000 clones, roughly 95% detected once. Input material: blood. The receptors were gathered from a man aged 30 to 45 in good health. The CDR3 runs from the conserved cysteine through the conserved F or W. Fields, in order: V gene, clone size, J gene, CDR3 protein. Some rows have no size entry. The others give once, few or many, or a class for an expanded clone.

>TRBV19|NA|TRBJ1-1
CASSIGGNTEAFF
>TRBV7-9|once|TRBJ1-5
CASSLTGNQPQHF
>TRBV6-4|NA|TRBJ2-3
CASSDSFRTSTDTQYF
>TRBV5-6|few|TRBJ1-2
CASSLSSYGYTF
>TRBV7-8|NA|TRBJ2-3
CASSLGDPTLVTDTQYF
>TRBV5-4|NA|TRBJ1-6
CASSSPGTGTNNSPLHF
>TRBV28|NA|TRBJ2-5
CASSPPGLAVQETQYF
>TRBV11-2|once|TRBJ2-5
CASSLSIPGLQETQYF
>TRBV5-6|NA|TRBJ2-1
CASTSTWGLAHNEQFF
>TRBV30|NA|TRBJ1-3
CAWSPSGSGNTIYF
>TRBV6-5|NA|TRBJ2-3
CASSLSGGGPDTQYF
>TRBV6-2/TRBV6-3|NA|TRBJ1-6
CASSYSRPGEGSPLHF
>TRBV29-1|NA|TRBJ1-1
CSAPTGPRGAFF
>TRBV5-1|NA|TRBJ2-2
CASSLEVARTGELFF
>TRBV9|NA|TRBJ2-2
CASSVVDYLTGELFF
>TRBV28|NA|TRBJ1-2
CASSSSSRVGAYGYTF
>TRBV6-7|NA|TRBJ2-2
CASSGGQGNTGELFF
>TRBV18|NA|TRBJ2-2
CASSQRTGHTGELFF
>TRBV7-7|NA|TRBJ2-5
CASSLSQQGETQYF
>TRBV19|NA|TRBJ1-5
CASSIDLAGNQPQHF
>TRBV5-6|NA|TRBJ1-2
CASSGTGAYGYTF
>TRBV21-1|NA|TRBJ1-5
CASVEAGTGFSNQPQHF
>TRBV3-1/TRBV3-2|NA|TRBJ2-2
CASSRPRGERELFF
>TRBV12-3/TRBV12-4|NA|TRBJ2-1
CASSLTTYNEQFF
>TRBV14|once|TRBJ1-1
CASSQGRNTEAFF
>TRBV28|once|TRBJ1-5
CASSLLTNQPQHF
>TRBV7-3|NA|TRBJ1-2
CASSPQPGTGVTGYTF
>TRBV19|NA|TRBJ1-6
CASSSRQSSYNSPLHF
>TRBV3-1/TRBV3-2|NA|TRBJ2-3
CASSRAGGPRTDTQYF
>TRBV27|NA|TRBJ1-1
CASSLSKAAKNTEAFF
>TRBV7-9|NA|TRBJ2-5
CATQPGSYQETQYF
>TRBV10-3|NA|TRBJ1-1
CAISGEQGMNTEAFF
>TRBV15|NA|TRBJ1-1
CATSTKARLNTEAFF
>TRBV6-5|NA|TRBJ1-2
CASGLRAGGWTF
>TRBV30|NA|TRBJ1-5
CAWSPHRDRGSNQPQHF
>TRBV5-4|NA|TRBJ2-2
CASSLTRGIGTGELFF
>TRBV7-9|once|TRBJ2-1
CASSPPLRRGLHNEQFF
>TRBV6-5|NA|TRBJ1-2
CASRETGLYGYTF
>TRBV7-3|NA|TRBJ2-7
CASSLFGPPYEQYF
>TRBV28|NA|TRBJ2-5
CGVGQGLQETQYF
>TRBV11-2|once|TRBJ2-7
CASSSGAIGEQYF
>TRBV7-2|NA|TRBJ2-1
CASSLVRQGYNEQFF
>TRBV6-4|NA|TRBJ1-2
CASSASPGLGGYTF
>TRBV18|NA|TRBJ1-1
CASSPTLGQGTEAFF
>TRBV2|NA|TRBJ2-3
CASSPSSTATSTDTQYF
>TRBV19|NA|TRBJ1-1
CASRSRGISPAEAFF